Reported below is one T cell receptor beta chain. Libraries were prepared by immunoSEQ multiplex PCR; TCRdb keeps only in-frame clonotypes and omits some of them. The sample has 210,000 or so clones; about 89% are singletons. The CDR3 loop spans 15 amino acids. Trimming removed 0 bases from V and 0 bases from J, with 7 bases in between. From germline, CDR1 is SGDLS and CDR2 YYNGEE. These data originate in a study of blood T cell repertoires in COVID-19. Study background: The United States, Italy and Spain supplied acute and convalescent COVID-19 samples. T cells, B-cell-depleted T cells, or PBMCs supplied cDNA or gDNA.

This rearrangement joins TRBV9 to TRBJ2-1, with unresolved D. This TCR came from a man aged 35-49 years with acute or convalescent COVID-19. The sequenced sample consisted of peripheral blood. CDR3 DNA sequence: TGTGCCAGCAGCGTAGTTGAGGACTCCTACAATGAGCAGTTCTTC. It encodes CASSVVEDSYNEQFF.